These 8 T cell receptor beta chains were sequenced from one sample in a study of shared clonotypes between healthy human individuals. Data came from immunoSEQ multiplex PCR; TCRdb stores just in-frame clones and leaves some out. Of 550,000 to 700,000 clones in the sample, around three quarters were seen once. Material for sequencing was memory CD4+ T cells sorted from blood. Documented subset: CD45RA-negative fraction. Source of these receptors: a woman aged 25 to 45 in good health.

On this clone itself: A single base separates this from a much larger clone, so it may be a read error. Other DNA variants within this sample encode the same CDR3. The V gene is TRBV6-4, the J gene TRBJ2-1, with D tentatively TRBD1 (6 bases). Between the trimmed V and J ends, which lost 5 bases and 5 bases, there was a span of 10 bases. The CDR3 has 13 amino acids. Germline assignment: CDR1 MRHNA and CDR2 SNTAGT. The CDR3 coding sequence is TGTGCCAGCAGTTCCGGACAGAACAATGAGCAGTTCTTC. Residues: CASSSGQNNEQFF.

This chain joins TRBV28 and TRBJ2-1; D is perhaps TRBD2 (6 bases). V dropped 6 bases and J dropped 0 bases, with 9 bases sitting between them. The germline V gene encodes CDR1 MDHEN and CDR2 SYDVKM. The CDR3 loop spans 14 amino acids. The CDR3 DNA sequence: TGTGCCAGCAGGGGCGGGAACTCCTACAATGAGCAGTTCTTC. Amino acids: CASRGGNSYNEQFF. The full variable domain, rest sourced from reference TRBV28 and TRBJ2-1, is DVKVTQSSRYLVKRTGEKVFLECVQDMDHENMFWYRQDPGLGLRLIYFSYDVKMKEKGDIPEGYSVSREKKERFSLILESASTNQTSMYLCASRGGNSYNEQFFGPGTRLTVL.

The V and J genes are TRBV19 and TRBJ1-1; D call uncertain. The CDR3 runs 14 residues. Per the germline V gene, CDR1 is LNHDA and CDR2 is SQIVND (reference sequence). The ends were cut back, 5 bases at V and 0 bases at J, with 10 bases in the middle. The CDR3 sequence is CASSSNRVNTEAFF. CDR3 nucleotides: TGTGCCAGTAGTTCCAATCGGGTGAACACTGAAGCTTTCTTT.

This clone was recorded once. The chain employs TRBV28 and TRBJ2-7, with TRBD1 matching over 11 bases. Germline V CDR1 and CDR2: MDHEN, SYDVKM. The CDR3 covers 13 residues. Trimming removed 8 bases from V and 3 bases from J; junction bases left unmatched: 3. CDR3 nucleotide sequence: TGTGCCAGCTTGGGGACAGGGGGCTACGAGCAGTACTTC. This gives the protein CASLGTGGYEQYF.

This clone was seen a few times. The genes are TRBV5-1 and TRBJ2-3; TRBD1 matches 8 bases. Trimming cost V 5 bases and J 3 bases; bases outside gene matches: 11. Germline lookup yields CDR1 SGHRS and CDR2 YFSETQ. The CDR3 length is 16 residues. The CDR3 sequence is CASSWGDRGPTDTQYF. CDR3 in DNA: TGCGCCAGCAGTTGGGGAGACAGGGGTCCAACAGATACGCAGTATTTT.

The chain couples TRBV6-1 to TRBJ1-1; D is unclear. The CDR3 covers 14 residues. The V end lost 6 bases, the J end lost 0 bases, and 11 bases lay between the germline ends. CDR1 and CDR2 from the germline V gene are MNHNS and SASEGT. The DNA for the CDR3 is TGTGCCAGCAGATTACAGTCCTTGAACACTGAAGCTTTCTTT. It yields the protein CASRLQSLNTEAFF.

The rearrangement joins TRBV18 to TRBJ1-4, with a weak D call TRBD1 (5 bases). Trimming stripped 4 bases from V and 4 bases from J, with 10 bases between. Germline V gives CDR1 KGHSH, CDR2 LQKENI. The CDR3 covers 14 residues. The CDR3 loop reads CASSQTGLNEKLFF. The CDR3 DNA reads as TGTGCCAGCTCACAAACGGGGCTTAATGAAAAACTGTTTTTT. Complete variable domain (other parts from reference TRBV18 and TRBJ1-4): NAGVMQNPRHLVRRRGQEARLRCSPMKGHSHVYWYRQLPEEGLKFMVYLQKENIIDESGMPKERFSAEFPKEGPSILRIQQVVRGDSAAYFCASSQTGLNEKLFFGSGTQLSVL.

The V and J genes are TRBV5-5 and TRBJ1-1; no reliable D call. Germline CDR1 reads SGHKS; CDR2 reads YYEKEE (reference sequence). The CDR3 loop spans 13 amino acids. V was pared by 2 bases and J by 0 bases, with 5 bases between. CDR3 DNA: TGTGCCAGCAGCTTTGTAATGAACACTGAAGCTTTCTTT. Protein: CASSFVMNTEAFF.